This TCR beta chain was identified during a study of CD8 T cells in Susac syndrome. Reverse transcription of 0.5 to 1 ug RNA was performed with random hexamers. TCRdb called the immunoSEQ multiplex PCR reads again in MiXCR, with one record for every CDR3 protein. The sample consists of 150,000 to 200,000 distinct CDR3 sequences, approximately 95% of them appearing once. J gave up 7 bases and V 9 bases, and 12 bases lay outside the gene matches. The germline gives CDR1 KGHDR, CDR2 SFDVKD. The CDR3 runs 16 residues. Healthy donors formed controls matched for age and sex. Negative magnetic isolation gave CD8+ and CD4+ cells; FACS enriched CD8+ TEMRA.

The clonotype originates from a human donor in good health. Material for sequencing was CD4+ T cells from PBMCs. V usage is TRBV24-1 and J usage is TRBJ2-2; the match to TRBD1 covers 11 bases. CDR3 nucleotide sequence: TGTGCCACCTCGACCGGGACAGGGGGTCTGGGCGGGGAGCTGTTTTTT. Its protein is CATSTGTGGLGGELFF.